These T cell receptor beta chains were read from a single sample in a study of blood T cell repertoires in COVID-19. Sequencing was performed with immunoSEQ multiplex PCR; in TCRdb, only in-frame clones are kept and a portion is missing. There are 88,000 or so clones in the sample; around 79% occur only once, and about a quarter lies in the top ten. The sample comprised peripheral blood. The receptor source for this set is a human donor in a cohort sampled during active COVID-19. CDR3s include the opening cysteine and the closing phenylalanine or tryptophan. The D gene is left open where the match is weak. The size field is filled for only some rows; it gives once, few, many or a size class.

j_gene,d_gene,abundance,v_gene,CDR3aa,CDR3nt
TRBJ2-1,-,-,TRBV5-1,CASSEARGHNEQFF,TGCGCCAGCAGTGAAGCGCGGGGTCACAATGAGCAGTTCTTC
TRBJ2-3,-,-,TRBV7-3,CASSSHRDADTQYF,TGTGCCAGCAGCTCCCATCGGGATGCAGATACGCAGTATTTT
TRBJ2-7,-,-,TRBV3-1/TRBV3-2,CASSQDSAQNEQYF,TGTGCCAGCAGCCAAGATTCGGCACAGAACGAGCAGTACTTC
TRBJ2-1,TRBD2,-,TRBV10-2,CASSPPRGSWFF,TGCGCCAGCAGTCCCCCGCGGGGGTCTTGGTTCTTC
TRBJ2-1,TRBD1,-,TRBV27,CASSLFRGQGDEQFF,TGTGCCAGCAGTTTATTTAGGGGACAGGGCGATGAGCAGTTCTTC
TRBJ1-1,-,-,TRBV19,CASSPYFTGLNTEAFF,TGTGCCAGTAGTCCGTACTTCACAGGGCTGAACACTGAAGCTTTCTTT
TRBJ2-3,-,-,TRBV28,CASSADGLDTDTQYF,TGTGCCAGCAGCGCAGACGGGTTGGACACAGATACGCAGTATTTT
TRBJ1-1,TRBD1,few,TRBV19,CASIPRGPKTEAFF,TGTGCCAGTATCCCCAGGGGGCCAAAGACTGAAGCTTTCTTT
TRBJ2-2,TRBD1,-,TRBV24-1,CATRPTGQVTGELFF,TGTGCCACCAGGCCCACGGGACAGGTCACCGGGGAGCTGTTTTTT
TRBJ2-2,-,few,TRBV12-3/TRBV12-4,CASRGQNTGELFF,TGTGCCAGCAGAGGACAGAACACCGGGGAGCTGTTTTTT
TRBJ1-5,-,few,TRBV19,CASSIDRRGFNQPQHF,TGTGCCAGTAGTATAGACCGCAGGGGATTCAATCAGCCCCAGCATTTT
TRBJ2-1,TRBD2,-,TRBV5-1,CASSLPISGSGNEQFF,TGCGCCAGCAGCCTCCCGATTAGCGGGAGCGGGAATGAGCAGTTCTTC
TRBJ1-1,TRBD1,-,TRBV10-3,CAISWTGAGTEAFF,TGTGCCATCAGCTGGACAGGGGCTGGTACTGAAGCTTTCTTT
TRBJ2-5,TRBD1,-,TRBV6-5,CASKTGQGGETQYF,TGTGCCAGCAAAACGGGACAGGGGGGAGAGACCCAGTACTTC
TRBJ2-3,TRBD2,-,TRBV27,CASSSRLAGYTDTQYF,TGTGCCAGCAGCTCGCGACTAGCGGGATACACAGATACGCAGTATTTT
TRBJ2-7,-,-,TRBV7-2,CASSSFGDEQYF,TGTGCCAGCAGCTCCTTCGGGGACGAGCAGTACTTC
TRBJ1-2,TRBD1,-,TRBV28,CASIPDRGGYTF,TGTGCCAGCATCCCGGACAGGGGAGGCTACACCTTC
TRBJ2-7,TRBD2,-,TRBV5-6,CASSPHHWASGYYEQYF,TGTGCCAGCAGCCCTCACCACTGGGCTAGCGGCTACTACGAGCAGTACTTC
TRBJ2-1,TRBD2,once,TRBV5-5,CASSPGTSGSYVHEQFF,TGTGCCAGCAGCCCCGGGACTAGCGGGAGTTATGTCCATGAGCAGTTCTTC
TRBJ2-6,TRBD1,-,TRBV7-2,CASSLQGVILSGANVLTF,TGTGCCAGCAGCCTACAGGGGGTGATTCTATCCGGGGCCAACGTCCTGACTTTC
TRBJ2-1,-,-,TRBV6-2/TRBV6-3,CASGPQGISAEQFF,TGTGCCAGCGGCCCCCAGGGTATATCGGCTGAGCAGTTCTTC
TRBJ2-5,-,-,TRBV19,CASSRRLGETQYF,TGTGCCAGTTCCCGGAGGCTAGGGGAGACCCAGTACTTC
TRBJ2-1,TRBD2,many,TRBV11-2,CASRRLAGGRNEQFF,TGTGCCAGCAGACGACTAGCGGGAGGGCGGAATGAGCAGTTCTTC
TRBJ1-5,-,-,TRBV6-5,CASSYVRGQPQHF,TGTGCCAGCAGTTACGTCAGGGGCCAGCCCCAGCATTTT
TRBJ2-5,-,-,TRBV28,CASSLIQQETQYF,TGTGCCAGCAGTTTAATACAGCAAGAGACCCAGTACTTC
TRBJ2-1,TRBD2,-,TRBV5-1,CASSRDYLGNEQFF,TGCGCCAGCAGCAGGGACTACCTTGGGAATGAGCAGTTCTTC
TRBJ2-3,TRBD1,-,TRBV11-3,CASSSGQAFTDTQYF,TGTGCCAGCAGCTCGGGACAGGCCTTCACAGATACGCAGTATTTT
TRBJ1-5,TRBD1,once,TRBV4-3,CASSQETGDQPQHF,TGCGCCAGCAGCCAAGAGACAGGGGATCAGCCCCAGCATTTT
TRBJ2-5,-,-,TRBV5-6,CASSLVQEETQYF,TGTGCCAGCAGCTTGGTTCAGGAAGAGACCCAGTACTTC
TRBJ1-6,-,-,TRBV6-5,CASSYGGQYPNSPLHF,TGTGCCAGCAGTTACGGGGGACAATACCCTAATTCACCCCTCCACTTT
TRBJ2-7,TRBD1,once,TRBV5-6,CASSSPRTGGGYEQYF,TGTGCCAGCAGCTCCCCCCGGACAGGGGGCGGCTACGAGCAGTACTTC
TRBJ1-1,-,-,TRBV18,CASSPMDSNTEAFF,TGTGCCAGCTCACCAATGGACAGCAACACTGAAGCTTTCTTT
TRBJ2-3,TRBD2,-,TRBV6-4,CASSGKRERSDTQYF,TGTGCCAGCAGTGGAAAGCGGGAGCGGTCAGATACGCAGTATTTT
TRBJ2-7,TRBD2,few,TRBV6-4,CAWAPWEGTYEQYF,TGTGCCTGGGCCCCGTGGGAGGGGACCTACGAGCAGTACTTC
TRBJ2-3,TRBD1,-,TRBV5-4,CASSSGTGPGDTQYF,TGTGCCAGCAGCTCAGGGACAGGGCCCGGAGATACGCAGTATTTT
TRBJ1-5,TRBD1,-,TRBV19,CASTSGQDSNQPQHF,TGTGCCAGTACCTCAGGACAGGATAGCAATCAGCCCCAGCATTTT
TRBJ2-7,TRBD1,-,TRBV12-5,CASGFSGTGLSYEQYF,TGTGCTAGTGGTTTCTCCGGGACAGGGCTCTCCTACGAGCAGTACTTC
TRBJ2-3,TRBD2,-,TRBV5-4,CASSKGLAADTQYF,TGTGCCAGCAGCAAGGGACTAGCGGCAGATACGCAGTATTTT
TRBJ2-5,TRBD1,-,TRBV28,CASSPNRDRGGVTQYF,TGTGCCAGCAGCCCTAACCGGGACAGGGGCGGCGTGACCCAGTACTTC
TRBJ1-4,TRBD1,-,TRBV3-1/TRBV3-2,CASSQVGQGANEKLFF,TGTGCCAGCAGCCAGGTCGGACAGGGGGCGAATGAAAAACTGTTTTTT
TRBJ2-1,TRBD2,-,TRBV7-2,CASSTLGLAGDNEQFF,TGTGCCAGCAGCACCTTGGGACTAGCGGGAGACAATGAGCAGTTCTTC
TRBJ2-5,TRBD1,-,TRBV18,CASSPGTGEETQYF,TGTGCCAGCTCACCAGGGACAGGGGAAGAGACCCAGTACTTC